This T cell receptor beta chain emerged from a study of T cells in localized non-small cell lung cancer. Study-wide results and caveats: Out of the top 100 tumor clones, a median approximately 61 were seen in adjacent lung. Higher T cell density in the blood was associated with longer overall survival, whereas higher adjacent-lung clonality associated with shorter survival. Heterogeneity within the tumor remains possible, as just one region underwent sequencing. Uninvolved adjacent lung showed the highest T cell clonality, exceeding tumor.

As regards this clone: The antigen is undetermined.

Generated by immunoSEQ multiplex PCR, the TCRdb table keeps only in-frame clones and is missing some. This table holds 75,000 to 95,000 clones, over 80% found once. V gave up 5 bases and J gave up 3 bases, with 4 bases separating them. Germline V lookup: CDR1 MNHNY, CDR2 SVGAGI (reference sequence). The CDR3 spans 11 residues. The J gene is TRBJ1-2, the V gene TRBV6-6; D is ambiguous. This sample comprised peripheral blood, obtained before any cancer treatment. The TCR originated in a man aged 35-75 years with stage I squamous cell lung carcinoma. The CDR3 DNA reads TGTGCCAGCAGTCAGTACTATGGCTACACCTTC. It specifies CASSQYYGYTF.